This TCR beta chain was found in a study of T-cell reconstitution after alpha-beta-depleted transplantation in children. Library preparation (for TCRbeta) was performed with unique molecular identifiers. TCRdb re-analysed the PCR reads in MiXCR, keeping a single row per CDR3 protein. This sample has about 500,000 distinct CDR3 sequences, with about 33% found just once. V lost 5 bases, J lost 9 bases, and 15 bases stayed unmatched. From germline, CDR1 is MGHDK and CDR2 SYGVNS. This CDR3 has 16 residues. The sample here was PBMCs from the stem cell graft donor, taken from the stem cell graft. The receptor was derived from a human donor who donated a stem cell graft to a child with aplastic anemia. This chain uses TRBV25-1 with TRBJ1-2; 10 bases map to TRBD1. CDR3 protein: CASSPPSPGQGPSYTF. The CDR3, as DNA: TGTGCCAGCAGTCCCCCCTCCCCGGGACAGGGGCCTAGCTACACCTTC.